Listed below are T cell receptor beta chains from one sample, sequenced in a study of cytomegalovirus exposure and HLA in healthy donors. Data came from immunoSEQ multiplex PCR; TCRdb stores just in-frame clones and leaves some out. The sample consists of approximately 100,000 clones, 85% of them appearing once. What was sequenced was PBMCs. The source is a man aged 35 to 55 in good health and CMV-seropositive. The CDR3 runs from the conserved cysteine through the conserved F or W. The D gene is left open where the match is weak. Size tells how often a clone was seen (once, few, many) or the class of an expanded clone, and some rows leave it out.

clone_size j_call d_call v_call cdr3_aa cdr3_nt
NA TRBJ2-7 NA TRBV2 CASSDRAHEQYF TGTGCCAGCAGTGACAGGGCCCACGAGCAGTACTTC
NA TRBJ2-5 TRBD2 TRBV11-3 CASRLTSGGNQETQYF TGTGCCAGCCGCCTAACTAGCGGGGGGAACCAAGAGACCCAGTACTTC
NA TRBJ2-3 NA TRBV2 CASSEATGIKRGTDTQYF TGTGCCAGCAGTGAAGCAACCGGGATTAAGCGGGGCACAGATACGCAGTATTTT
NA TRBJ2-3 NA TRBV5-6 CASSLHTNTDTQYF TGTGCCAGCAGCTTACACACGAACACAGATACGCAGTATTTT
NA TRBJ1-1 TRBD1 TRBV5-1 CASSLVTGKLAFF TGCGCCAGCAGCTTGGTGACAGGGAAGTTGGCTTTCTTT
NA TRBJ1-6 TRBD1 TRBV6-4 CASSEGTGNSPLHF TGTGCCAGCAGTGAGGGGACAGGGAATTCACCCCTCCACTTT
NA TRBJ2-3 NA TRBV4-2 CASSQERQGTDTQYF TGTGCCAGCAGCCAAGAAAGGCAGGGGACAGATACGCAGTATTTT
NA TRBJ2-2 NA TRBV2 CASGASLMSGELFF TGTGCCAGCGGGGCATCTTTAATGTCCGGGGAGCTGTTTTTT
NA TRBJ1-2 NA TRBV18 CASSPPGGADGYTF TGTGCCAGCTCACCACCGGGGGGGGCAGATGGCTACACCTTC
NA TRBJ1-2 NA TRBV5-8 CASSLAGQAVYGYTF TGTGCCAGCAGCTTGGCCGGTCAGGCCGTGTATGGCTACACCTTC
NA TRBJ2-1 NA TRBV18 CASSPPGPQNNEQFF TGTGCCAGCTCACCCCCGGGTCCCCAGAACAATGAGCAGTTCTTC
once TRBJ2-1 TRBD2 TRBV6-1 CATQTSGSYNEQFF TGTGCCACCCAGACTAGCGGGAGCTACAATGAGCAGTTCTTC
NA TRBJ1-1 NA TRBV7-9 CSSNRGYTEAFF TGTTCCAGCAATCGGGGGTATACTGAAGCTTTCTTT
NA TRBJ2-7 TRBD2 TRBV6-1 CATLPSGSWYEQYF TGTGCCACCCTTCCTAGCGGGAGTTGGTACGAGCAGTACTTC
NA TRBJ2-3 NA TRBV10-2 CASSESPGVIDTQYF TGCGCCAGCAGTGAGTCTCCGGGAGTCATAGATACGCAGTATTTT
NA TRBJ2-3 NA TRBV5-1 CASSLTNQGSADTQYF TGCGCCAGCAGCTTGACAAATCAGGGGAGCGCAGATACGCAGTATTTT
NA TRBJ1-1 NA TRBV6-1 CAISHDRPGNTEAFF TGTGCCATCAGTCACGACAGGCCTGGGAACACTGAAGCTTTCTTT
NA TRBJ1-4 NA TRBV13 CASRTQSSGEKLFF TGTGCCAGCAGAACTCAATCTTCGGGTGAAAAACTGTTTTTT
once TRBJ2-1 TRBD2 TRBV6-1 CASSEAPLAGGEEFF TGTGCCAGCAGTGAAGCGCCACTAGCGGGAGGAGAGGAGTTCTTC
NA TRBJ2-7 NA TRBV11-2 CASSKNQGNEQYF TGTGCCAGCAGCAAAAATCAGGGGAACGAGCAGTACTTC
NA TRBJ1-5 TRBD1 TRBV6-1 CASRGQGAVQPQHF TGTGCCAGCAGGGGACAGGGGGCTGTTCAGCCCCAGCATTTT
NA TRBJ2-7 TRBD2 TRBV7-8 CASSLVGTSGRDEQYF TGTGCCAGCAGCTTAGTCGGGACTAGCGGGAGAGACGAGCAGTACTTC
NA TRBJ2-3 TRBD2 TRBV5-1 CASSLAGSAGSDTQYF TGCGCCAGCAGCTTGGCCGGGTCAGCGGGATCAGATACGCAGTATTTT
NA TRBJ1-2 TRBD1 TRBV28 CASSTGVYYGYTF TGTGCCAGCTCGACAGGGGTTTACTATGGCTACACCTTC
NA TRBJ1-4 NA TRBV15 CATSRERGNEKLFF TGTGCCACCAGCAGAGAAAGAGGAAATGAAAAACTGTTTTTT
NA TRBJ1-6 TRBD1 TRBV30 CASDRVGSPLHF TGTGCCTCGGACAGGGTAGGGTCACCCCTCCACTTT
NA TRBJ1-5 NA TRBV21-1 CARTGAGNQPQHF TGTGCCAGGACAGGGGCGGGCAATCAGCCCCAGCATTTT
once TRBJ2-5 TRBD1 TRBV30 CAWSFPGTGSWEQYF TGTGCCTGGAGTTTCCCGGGGACAGGGAGTTGGGAGCAGTACTTC
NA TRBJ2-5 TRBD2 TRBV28 CASSLGRGARQETQYF TGTGCCAGCAGTTTGGGGAGGGGCGCGAGGCAAGAGACCCAGTACTTC
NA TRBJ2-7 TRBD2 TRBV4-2 CASSQALAGGQSYEQYF TGTGCCAGCAGCCAAGCACTAGCGGGGGGCCAGTCCTACGAGCAGTACTTC
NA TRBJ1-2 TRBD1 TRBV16 CASSPPTPDRVYGYTF TGTGCCAGCAGCCCCCCTACCCCGGACAGGGTATATGGCTACACCTTC
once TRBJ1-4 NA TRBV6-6 CASSRQQNEKLFF TGTGCCAGCAGTAGACAGCAGAATGAAAAACTGTTTTTT